The 28 T cell receptor beta chains below come from one sample, sequenced in a study of shared clonotypes between healthy human individuals. Clones were sequenced by immunoSEQ multiplex PCR, and TCRdb holds only the in-frame ones, with some missing. The sample lists about 1,500,000 clones; about 96% were seen once. Source material: naive CD4+ T cells sorted from blood. Subset in this sample: CD45RA+ positively selected. Receptor source: a young man in good health.

V and J are TRBV5-6 and TRBJ1-1; D unresolved. Germline CDR1 SGHDT, CDR2 YYEEEE. This CDR3 has 14 amino acids. V lost 4 bases to trimming and J lost 1 base, with 11 bases between them. The chain's CDR3 is CASSPTTANTEAFF. The CDR3 DNA reads TGTGCCAGCAGCCCTACAACAGCGAACACTGAAGCTTTCTTT.

The CDR3 nucleotides are TGCGCCAGCAGTGAGTCGAAGTGGTCTAACTATGGCTACACCTTC. It specifies CASSESKWSNYGYTF. This chain uses TRBV10-1 with TRBJ1-2; D gene uncertain. Trimming left V 0 bases short and J 0 bases short, with 8 bases between. In germline, CDR1 is WNHNN, CDR2 SYGVQD (reference sequence). The CDR3 extends over 15 amino acids.

V gene TRBV5-1 combines with J gene TRBJ2-3; D may be TRBD2 (7 bases). The V and J ends lost 7 bases and 6 bases respectively, with 18 bases between them. CDR3 length equals 14 residues. CDR1 is SGHRS, CDR2 YFSETQ, per germline. CDR3 amino acids: CASGGGGPGDTQYF. For the CDR3, the DNA is TGCGCCAGCGGAGGGGGAGGGCCTGGGGATACGCAGTATTTT.

V gene TRBV29-1 combines with J gene TRBJ1-4; possibly TRBD1 for D (5 bases). The germline gives CDR1 SQVTM, CDR2 ANQGSEA. The CDR3 covers 13 residues. V shed 6 bases and J shed 4 bases, with 12 bases lying between them. The CDR3 coding sequence is TGCAGCGTCCAGGCAGGGAATAATGAAAAACTGTTTTTT. It encodes CSVQAGNNEKLFF.

The J gene is TRBJ2-7, the V gene TRBV5-1; perhaps TRBD2 as D (5 bases). Trimming stripped 4 bases from V and 4 bases from J, with 15 bases between. Germline CDR1 and CDR2: SGHRS and YFSETQ. This CDR3 has 14 residues. In nucleotides, the CDR3 is TGCGCCAGCAGCCGCCGGGATACGGGATACGAGCAGTACTTC. Its translation: CASSRRDTGYEQYF.

The chain is built from TRBV2 and TRBJ1-2; TRBD1 is a possible D gene (6 bases). The germline V and J ends were trimmed by 5 bases and 2 bases, with 9 bases remaining between them. CDR1 SNHLY and CDR2 FYNNEI come from the germline V gene. The CDR3 sequence is 13 residues long. The CDR3 region is CASSRGGNYGYTF. Here the CDR3 DNA reads TGTGCCAGCAGTCGAGGGGGGAACTATGGCTACACCTTC. Drawing the rest from reference TRBV2 and TRBJ1-2, the complete variable domain is EPEVTQTPSHQVTQMGQEVILRCVPISNHLYFYWYRQILGQKVEFLVSFYNNEISEKSEIFDDQFSVERPDGSNFTLKIRSTKLEDSAMYFCASSRGGNYGYTFGSGTRLTVV.

V and J are TRBV7-6 and TRBJ2-5; D unresolved. Trimming removed 5 bases at V and 2 bases at J, with 15 bases between. Germline values: CDR1 SGHVS, CDR2 FNYEAQ. There are 15 residues in the CDR3. CDR3 loop: CASSQPGFQQETQYF. CDR3 bases: TGTGCCAGCAGCCAGCCCGGGTTCCAACAAGAGACCCAGTACTTC.

With regard to this clone: At the DNA level, this CDR3 is encoded by other sequences in the same sample as well. The V gene is TRBV11-2, the J gene TRBJ1-1; no clear D. Trimming took 2 bases from V and 2 from J, leaving 6 bases between them. The CDR3 consists of 13 residues. Germline V CDR1 and CDR2: SGHAT, FQNNGV. Written as DNA, the CDR3 is TGTGCCAGCAGCTTAAAGGGAAACACTGAAGCTTTCTTT. Translated: CASSLKGNTEAFF.

The chain has TRBV5-5 and TRBJ2-1; TRBD2 matches 13 bases. The CDR3 consists of 17 residues. After removal of 0 bases from V and 6 bases from J, the junction contained 6 bases not matched to a gene. From germline, CDR1 is SGHKS and CDR2 YYEKEE (reference sequence). CDR3: CASSLVRGTSGINEQFF. The CDR3 DNA reads TGTGCCAGCAGCTTGGTTCGCGGGACTAGCGGGATCAATGAGCAGTTCTTC.

On this clone: The same CDR3 arises from other DNA sequences in this sample as well. V gene TRBV28 combines with J gene TRBJ1-5; D is undetermined. V was pared by 4 bases and J by 6 bases, with 7 bases between. Germline V lookup: CDR1 MDHEN, CDR2 SYDVKM. The CDR3 is made up of 12 amino acids. CDR3 bases: TGTGCCAGCAGTTCGGGGAGTCAGCCCCAGCATTTT. The encoded protein is CASSSGSQPQHF.

This rearrangement joins TRBV27 to TRBJ2-7; a possible D gene is TRBD2 (6 bases). Per the germline V gene, CDR1 is MNHEY and CDR2 is SMNVEV (reference sequence). The CDR3 covers 15 residues. V gave up 5 bases and J gave up 6 bases, with 20 bases separating them. As DNA, the CDR3 is TGTGCCAGCAGTGCAAACGGGAGAAGTCCGGGCGAGCAGTACTTC. Its translation is CASSANGRSPGEQYF.

As DNA, the CDR3 is TGCGCCAGCAGCTTGGCCCCGGGGGATAGCAATCAGCCCCAGCATTTT. Its translation is CASSLAPGDSNQPQHF. The rearrangement uses TRBV5-1 and TRBJ1-5; possible D gene TRBD1, 5 bases. The CDR3 runs 16 residues. Germline V gene data show CDR1 as SGHRS and CDR2 as YFSETQ. V lost 0 bases to trimming and J lost 0 bases, with 10 bases between them.

This sequence joins TRBV28 and TRBJ1-1, with D uncertain. The V gene lost 6 bases and the J gene lost 5 bases, with 10 bases spanning the gap. Germline V gives CDR1 MDHEN, CDR2 SYDVKM. The CDR3 loop spans 12 amino acids. The CDR3 nucleotides read TGTGCCAGCAGAACCCGGAAAACTGAAGCTTTCTTT. Its protein is CASRTRKTEAFF.

This chain joins TRBV5-1 and TRBJ1-3; TRBD1 matches 9 bases. J was trimmed by 4 bases and V by 0 bases; bases with no gene match: 2. In germline, CDR1 is SGHRS, CDR2 YFSETQ. The CDR3 length is 15 residues. The DNA for the CDR3 is TGCGCCAGCAGCTTGGAAGGGACAGGGGGAAACACCATATATTTT. This gives the protein CASSLEGTGGNTIYF.

The chain couples TRBV14 to TRBJ2-7; no firm D call. Trimming took 0 bases from V and 0 from J, leaving 3 bases between them. This CDR3 has 13 residues. The germline gives CDR1 SGHDN, CDR2 FVKESK. In DNA form, the CDR3 reads TGTGCCAGCAGCCAAGATAACTCCTACGAGCAGTACTTC. Its protein is CASSQDNSYEQYF.

V usage is TRBV28 and J usage is TRBJ2-6; D ambiguous. The length of the CDR3 is 14 residues. V was trimmed by 3 bases and J by 4 bases, leaving 7 bases between them. Germline V lookup: CDR1 MDHEN, CDR2 SYDVKM. The CDR3 spells CASSFTLGANVLTF. In DNA form, the CDR3 reads TGTGCCAGCAGTTTCACTCTAGGGGCCAACGTCCTGACTTTC.

The chain recombines TRBV4-3 with TRBJ1-5; D might be TRBD1 (5 bases). The germline V and J ends were trimmed by 1 base and 3 bases, with 7 bases remaining between them. Germline V gene data show CDR1 as LGHNA and CDR2 as YSLEER. The CDR3 covers 14 residues. For the CDR3, the DNA is TGCGCCAGCAGCCAAGCAGGGAACAATCAGCCCCAGCATTTT. Protein: CASSQAGNNQPQHF.

This clone showed up just once. The gene calls are TRBV9 and TRBJ2-3; TRBD1 aligns across 10 bases. Germline CDR1 is SGDLS and CDR2 is YYNGEE. J was trimmed by 8 bases and V by 0 bases; bases with no gene match: 6. The CDR3 spans 15 residues. The chain's CDR3 is CASSVGQGARVTQYF. In DNA, the CDR3 is TGTGCCAGCAGCGTAGGACAGGGGGCGCGGGTTACGCAGTATTTT.

A word on this clone: The same CDR3 can be traced to other DNA sequences in this sample. The chain uses TRBV18 and TRBJ2-2; D not resolved. V lost 6 bases, J lost 5 bases, and 7 bases lay in between. CDR3 length equals 12 residues. Germline V gives CDR1 KGHSH, CDR2 LQKENI. This chain's CDR3 is CASSPLTGELFF. CDR3 DNA sequence: TGTGCCAGCTCCCCATTAACCGGGGAGCTGTTTTTT.

The J gene is TRBJ2-1, the V gene TRBV28; D may be TRBD2 (6 bases). Germline V lookup: CDR1 MDHEN, CDR2 SYDVKM. The V end lost 7 bases, the J end lost 4 bases, and 17 bases lay between the germline ends. The CDR3 consists of 15 residues. DNA for the CDR3: TGTGCCAGCATGCGTATGGGACTCGAGTACAATGAGCAGTTCTTC. It codes for CASMRMGLEYNEQFF.

This chain connects TRBV7-2 to TRBJ2-7, with 7 bases aligning to TRBD2. The ends lost 0 bases at V and 4 bases at J; junction bases unmatched: 12. CDR1 and CDR2 from the germline V gene are SGHTA and FQGNSA. The CDR3 consists of 17 residues. CDR3 sequence reads: CASSLATPGAGRYEQYF. The CDR3 coding sequence is TGTGCCAGCAGCTTAGCCACCCCCGGAGCGGGAAGATACGAGCAGTACTTC.

V gene TRBV4-1 combines with J gene TRBJ2-7; 7 nucleotides line up with TRBD2. J was trimmed by 2 bases and V by 3 bases; bases with no gene match: 10. The V gene's germline CDR1 is MGHRA and CDR2 YSYEKL. This CDR3 comprises 16 residues. This CDR3 is CASSHLGGKEAYEQYF. CDR3 in DNA: TGCGCCAGCAGCCATTTGGGGGGGAAGGAGGCCTACGAGCAGTACTTC.

The chain combines TRBV19 with TRBJ2-2; 7 nucleotides align to TRBD1. The CDR3 runs to 14 residues. CDR1 and CDR2 from the germline V gene are LNHDA and SQIVND (reference sequence). V shed 8 bases and J 6 bases; nucleotides not matched to a gene: 9. The CDR3 here is CASADRVSAGELFF. Written as DNA, the CDR3 is TGTGCCAGTGCAGACAGGGTATCGGCCGGGGAGCTGTTTTTT.

CDR3: CASSSDRGSGNTIYF. The CDR3 DNA is TGTGCCAGCAGCTCTGACAGGGGCTCTGGAAACACCATATATTTT. The genes are TRBV5-4 and TRBJ1-3; 8 nucleotides line up with TRBD1. CDR1 and CDR2 (germline): SGHNT, YYREEE (reference sequence). The CDR3 has 15 amino acids. V shed 3 bases, J shed 0 bases, and the junction held 2 bases outside the gene matches.

The chain combines TRBV28 with TRBJ1-1; D uncertain. The CDR3 loop spans 13 amino acids. The germline V and J ends were trimmed by 3 bases and 0 bases, with 5 bases remaining between them. Germline V CDR1 and CDR2: MDHEN, SYDVKM. The CDR3 nucleotides are TGTGCCAGCAGTTTCAGAGTGAACACTGAAGCTTTCTTT. The encoded protein is CASSFRVNTEAFF.

The chain employs TRBV6-1 and TRBJ2-1; TRBD1 might be the D (6 bases). This CDR3 has 22 amino acids. The germline gives CDR1 MNHNS, CDR2 SASEGT. V lost 2 bases, J lost 0 bases, and 29 bases lay in between. The CDR3 spells CASSEKVSRGPRSSFSYNEQFF. CDR3 in DNA: TGTGCCAGCAGTGAAAAGGTGTCCAGGGGACCACGGTCCAGTTTCTCCTACAATGAGCAGTTCTTC.

The gene calls are TRBV4-1 and TRBJ2-7; possible D gene TRBD2, 6 bases. The CDR3 contains 16 residues. The V gene's germline CDR1 is MGHRA and CDR2 YSYEKL. The V gene lost 1 base and the J gene lost 0 bases, with 13 bases spanning the gap. CDR3 nucleotides: TGCGCCAGCAGCCAAGCTGGCGGGACCTTCTCCTACGAGCAGTACTTC. Protein product: CASSQAGGTFSYEQYF.

The chain uses TRBV28 and TRBJ2-3, with D perhaps matching TRBD1 (5 bases). V was cut by 3 bases and J by 5 bases, with 12 bases left in between. The CDR3 contains 14 residues. CDR1 and CDR2 (germline): MDHEN, SYDVKM. CDR3 loop: CASSFWQGRDTQYF. The CDR3 DNA follows: TGTGCCAGCAGTTTCTGGCAGGGCCGAGATACGCAGTATTTT.